These 5 T cell receptor beta chains originate from one sample sequenced in a study of post-analysis software for immune sequencing data. Presence of unique molecular identifiers characterized the TCR beta cDNA libraries. A single record per CDR3 protein comes from TCRdb applying MiXCR to the PCR reads. Of some 700,000 distinct CDR3 sequences listed, approximately 60% are singletons. The antigens for these receptors are not known. Whole-study results and caveats: Five or six TRBV segments, TRBV5-6, TRBV5-1 and TRBV20-1 among them, were found more frequent in patients than controls.

The sample consisted of blood. The receptors here all came from a girl aged 2 to 9 with multiple sclerosis.

The J gene is TRBJ2-5, the V gene TRBV21-1; the table calls TRBD1, which could not be checked here. TRBV21-1 is noted as a pseudogene. The CDR3 is made up of 17 amino acids. Written as DNA, the CDR3 is TGTGCCAGCAGCAAAGGTTCCTCAGGGCGCGTCTTGGAGACCCAGTACTTC. Its protein product is CASSKGSSGRVLETQYF.

In this sample, this clonotype turned up a few times. The V and J genes are TRBV7-2 and TRBJ1-2; 11 nucleotides align to TRBD1. Looked up from germline, CDR1 is SGHTA and CDR2 is FQGNSA. The J segment lost 8 bases and the V segment lost 0 bases, leaving 5 bases of the junction unmatched. This CDR3 is 15 amino acids long. DNA for the CDR3: TGTGCCAGCAGCTTAGCCGGACAGGGGGCGAGAGGCTACACCTTC. Its translation: CASSLAGQGARGYTF.

The chain has TRBV5-1 and TRBJ2-1; 8 bases are a match to TRBD2. Germline CDR1 and CDR2: SGHRS and YFSETQ. The CDR3 runs to 14 residues. J gave up 6 bases and V 3 bases, and 5 bases lay outside the gene matches. The CDR3 DNA follows: TGCGCCAGCAGCTGGGCCGGACTAGCCAATGAGCAGTTCTTC. It is translated as CASSWAGLANEQFF.

J is TRBJ2-5 and V is TRBV15, with D unclear. The end of the DNA is better explained by TRBJ2-7, so the J call may be wrong. The CDR3 is 16 amino acids. Germline V lookup: CDR1 LNHNV, CDR2 YYDKDF (reference sequence). In nucleotides, the CDR3 is TGTGCCACCAGCAAAACCGGGTTTGGGCAGAACTACGAGCAGTACTTC. Amino acids: CATSKTGFGQNYEQYF.

This chain connects TRBV20-1 to TRBJ1-4; 8 bases agree with TRBD1. The CDR3 has 15 residues. V shed 4 bases, J shed 7 bases, and the junction held 11 bases outside the gene matches. CDR1 is DFQATT and CDR2 is SNEGSKA in the germline V gene (reference sequence). CDR3 bases: TGCAGTGCTATTAGATATGGACAGGGAAGTGAAAAACTGTTTTTT. As protein: CSAIRYGQGSEKLFF.